One and the same sample provided the 24 T cell receptor beta chains below, sequenced in a study of T cell repertoires in cytomegalovirus infection. No antigens are known for them. TCRdb fed the reads into MiXCR, producing one record per CDR3 protein. The sample consists of approximately 350,000 distinct CDR3 sequences, roughly 34% of them appearing once. This specimen consisted of cultured PBMCs, obtained from culture after CMV antigen stimulation. Source of these receptors: a human donor in good health (CMV status not recorded). Some clones in this sample may be carry-over from other donors' samples.

This chain connects TRBV19 to TRBJ2-5, with D perhaps TRBD1 (5 bases). CDR3 length equals 15 residues. The V end lost 1 base, the J end lost 7 bases, and 16 bases lay between the germline ends. Germline CDR1 reads LNHDA; CDR2 reads SQIVND (reference sequence). Here the CDR3 reads CASSIAALRQGTQYF. CDR3 DNA sequence: TGTGCCAGTAGTATAGCGGCACTTCGCCAGGGGACCCAGTACTTC. The variable domain in full, completed from reference TRBV19 and TRBJ2-5, reads DGGITQSPKYLFRKEGQNVTLSCEQNLNHDAMYWYRQDPGQGLRLIYYSQIVNDFQKGDIAEGYSVSREKKESFPLTVTSAQKNPTAFYLCASSIAALRQGTQYFGPGTRLLVL.

This clonotype was counted ten times or more. The chain uses TRBV4-3 and TRBJ2-1, with D uncertain. The germline V gene has CDR1 LGHNA and CDR2 YSLEER. V shed 0 bases and J shed 4 bases, with 10 bases lying between them. The CDR3 runs to 15 residues. CDR3 sequence reads: CASSQDFEGYNEQFF. As DNA, the CDR3 is TGCGCCAGCAGCCAAGATTTTGAAGGGTACAATGAGCAGTTCTTC.

V is TRBV4-3 and J is TRBJ1-2; 10 bases are shared with TRBD1. Germline trimming cut 3 bases from V and 4 bases from J; bases unmatched to any gene: 8. The CDR3 is made up of 16 amino acids. Germline V gene lookup returns CDR1 LGHNA and CDR2 YSLEER. The CDR3 region has the DNA TGCGCCAGCAGCCAGGAGGGGACAGGGGTTACCTATGGCTACACCTTC. It codes for CASSQEGTGVTYGYTF.

As regards this clonotype: One junction end does not reproduce the germline sequence, and a read error may be involved. This chain connects TRBV7-2 to TRBJ2-2; 11 bases map to TRBD2. The CDR3 extends over 16 amino acids. Germline V gene lookup returns CDR1 SGHTA and CDR2 FQGNSA. The CDR3: CASRRTSGPNTGERCF. In nucleotides, the CDR3 is TGTGCCAGCAGAAGGACTAGCGGGCCCAACACCGGGGAGCGGTGTTTT.

V gene TRBV28 combines with J gene TRBJ2-7; D perhaps matches TRBD1 (6 bases). CDR1 and CDR2 (germline): MDHEN, SYDVKM. V lost 5 bases, J lost 0 bases, and 17 bases lay in between. The CDR3 contains 16 residues. CDR3 DNA sequence: TGTGCCAGCAGTCGAACCGGGACACCGATCTCCTACGAGCAGTACTTC. Its protein product is CASSRTGTPISYEQYF.

This clonotype was seen only a few times. The rearrangement links TRBV27 to TRBJ2-4; weak D call: TRBD1 (6 bases). Germline V lookup: CDR1 MNHEY, CDR2 SMNVEV (reference sequence). The CDR3 has 15 residues. V was pared by 0 bases and J by 4 bases, with 10 bases between. The CDR3, as DNA: TGTGCCAGCAGTTTATCGAGACAGGTGAAAAACATTCAGTACTTC. Translated, it gives CASSLSRQVKNIQYF.

This clonotype was counted ten times or more. This chain connects TRBV12-3 or TRBV12-4 to TRBJ2-5; D possibly corresponds to TRBD1 (6 bases). Deletions cut 3 bases from V and 5 bases from J, with 22 bases between. This CDR3 comprises 17 residues. The CDR3 nucleotides are TGTGCCAGCAGTTTCCACGGACAGACAAACCCATGGGAGACCCAGTACTTC. This codes for CASSFHGQTNPWETQYF.

This clonotype was observed a handful of times. The chain links TRBV5-6 to TRBJ1-5; the D is unclear. This CDR3 has 16 residues. V was clipped by 0 bases and J by 2 bases, with 12 bases between them. The germline CDR1 and CDR2 sequences are SGHDT and YYEEEE. Here the CDR3 reads CASSLAKGIGNQPQHF. DNA of the CDR3: TGTGCCAGCAGCTTGGCCAAAGGTATAGGCAATCAGCCCCAGCATTTT. The full variable domain, in which reference TRBV5-6 and TRBJ1-5 provide the parts outside the CDR3, is DAGVTQSPTHLIKTRGQQVTLRCSPKSGHDTVSWYQQALGQGPQFIFQYYEEEERQRGNFPDRFSGHQFPNYSSELNVNALLLGDSALYLCASSLAKGIGNQPQHFGDGTRLSIL.

J is TRBJ2-5 and V is TRBV7-2; no definite D call. In germline, CDR1 is SGHTA, CDR2 FQGNSA. Trimming took 2 bases from V and 0 from J, leaving 7 bases between them. This CDR3 has 14 residues. CDR3 residues: CASSLLTDQETQYF. The CDR3 bases are TGTGCCAGCAGCTTACTGACGGACCAAGAGACCCAGTACTTC.

This chain links TRBV10-3 with TRBJ2-3, with D perhaps given as TRBD1 or TRBD2 (5 bases each). The V and J ends lost 3 bases and 1 base respectively, with 8 bases between them. Germline V gene data show CDR1 as ENHRY and CDR2 as SYGVKD. The CDR3 is 14 residues long. This chain's CDR3 is CAISDGGGTDTQYF. CDR3 sequence (DNA): TGTGCCATCAGTGATGGGGGTGGCACAGATACGCAGTATTTT.

V is TRBV7-2 and J is TRBJ2-2; no reliable D call. Germline V gene lookup returns CDR1 SGHTA and CDR2 FQGNSA. The ends were cut back, 4 bases at V and 0 bases at J, with 12 bases in the middle. The CDR3 has 16 residues. CDR3 residues: CASSYYSPPNTGELFF. Written as DNA, the CDR3 is TGTGCCAGCAGCTATTACAGTCCACCGAACACCGGGGAGCTGTTTTTT.

Ten or more counts support this clonotype. This chain connects TRBV2 to TRBJ2-1; 9 positions match TRBD2. Per the germline V gene, CDR1 is SNHLY and CDR2 is FYNNEI. V gave up 4 bases and J gave up 4 bases; unmatched junction bases: 5. This CDR3 is 15 amino acids long. This chain's CDR3 is CASSGTSDIYNEQFF. As DNA, the CDR3 is TGTGCCAGCAGTGGGACTAGCGATATTTACAATGAGCAGTTCTTC. The full variable domain, completed using reference TRBV2 and TRBJ2-1, is EPEVTQTPSHQVTQMGQEVILRCVPISNHLYFYWYRQILGQKVEFLVSFYNNEISEKSEIFDDQFSVERPDGSNFTLKIRSTKLEDSAMYFCASSGTSDIYNEQFFGPGTRLTVL.

This clonotype has just a few counts. The CDR3 nucleotides read TGTGCCAGCAGTTTAGGGCTAGCACGGGTTGCAGATACGCAGTATTTT. Its protein is CASSLGLARVADTQYF. V and J are TRBV28 and TRBJ2-3; D may be TRBD2 (5 bases). Germline values: CDR1 MDHEN, CDR2 SYDVKM. Deletions cut 2 bases from V and 4 bases from J, with 16 bases between. The CDR3 is 16 amino acids.

The chain has TRBV10-1 and TRBJ2-5; 8 bases map to TRBD1. There are 15 residues in the CDR3. CDR1 is WNHNN, CDR2 SYGVQD, per germline (reference sequence). V dropped 0 bases and J dropped 4; count of bases not matched to a gene: 4. CDR3: CASSESSTGVETQYF. CDR3 bases: TGCGCCAGCAGTGAGTCCTCGACAGGGGTAGAGACCCAGTACTTC.

This clonotype was seen a few times. The J gene is TRBJ2-5, the V gene TRBV10-1; D might be TRBD1 (5 bases). V was pared by 3 bases and J by 2 bases, with 10 bases between. The CDR3 consists of 14 residues. Germline V gives CDR1 WNHNN, CDR2 SYGVQD (reference sequence). The DNA of the CDR3 is TGCGCCAGCAGTGACAGTAGGGGACAAGAGACCCAGTACTTC. It codes for CASSDSRGQETQYF.

The gene calls are TRBV12-3 or TRBV12-4 and TRBJ1-1, with 10 bases that match TRBD1. The CDR3 contains 18 residues. The V segment lost 1 base and the J segment 1 base; nucleotides outside the gene matches: 9. Here the CDR3 reads CASSLGPDRGQRNTEAFF. The CDR3 region has the DNA TGTGCCAGCAGTTTAGGGCCAGACAGGGGGCAGAGGAACACTGAAGCTTTCTTT.

The chain uses TRBV20-1 and TRBJ2-3, with a tentative D call TRBD2 (5 bases). This CDR3 comprises 13 residues. With 3 bases removed from V and 1 base from J, the gap between germline ends came to 8 bases. Germline V gene lookup returns CDR1 DFQATT and CDR2 SNEGSKA (reference sequence). Written as DNA, the CDR3 is TGCAGTGCTAGTTGGCGGGGCACAGATACGCAGTATTTT. This sequence encodes CSASWRGTDTQYF.

Worth noting for this clonotype: This may stem from a read error, because a much larger clone lies one nucleotide away. The rearrangement uses TRBV7-2 and TRBJ1-1; 9 positions match TRBD1. The CDR3 runs 13 residues. The germline V gene has CDR1 SGHTA and CDR2 FQGNSA. J lost 4 bases, V lost 4 bases, and 1 base had no gene match. In DNA, the CDR3 is TGTGCCAGCAGCTGGACAGGGGCCACTGAAGCTTTCTTT. It translates to CASSWTGATEAFF.

The chain uses TRBV12-3 or TRBV12-4 and TRBJ1-5; no clear D. V was pared by 0 bases and J by 2 bases, with 5 bases between. CDR3 size: 14 residues. CDR3 region: CASSLADGNQPQHF. DNA of the CDR3: TGTGCCAGCAGTTTAGCAGATGGCAATCAGCCCCAGCATTTT.

This clonotype was observed a handful of times. The chain joins TRBV7-2 to TRBJ2-1, with 7 bases lining up with TRBD1. V lost 4 bases to trimming and J lost 4 bases; unmatched junction nucleotides: 7. Looked up from germline, CDR1 is SGHTA and CDR2 is FQGNSA. This CDR3 contains 15 residues. CDR3: CASSSLRDRYNEQFF. The CDR3 DNA reads as TGTGCCAGCAGCTCCCTCCGGGACAGATACAATGAGCAGTTCTTC.

The rearrangement joins TRBV6-1 to TRBJ2-1, with TRBD2 matching 9 bases. Germline CDR1 MNHNS, CDR2 SASEGT. V lost 2 bases to trimming and J lost 7 bases; unmatched junction nucleotides: 9. The CDR3 has 16 residues. CDR3 in amino acids: CASSEYALAGSNEQFF. In DNA form, the CDR3 reads TGTGCCAGCAGTGAATATGCGCTAGCGGGGTCGAATGAGCAGTTCTTC.

The table lists this clonotype with a few counts. V is TRBV6-6 and J is TRBJ1-4; D might be TRBD1 (6 bases). CDR1 and CDR2 from the germline V gene are MNHNY and SVGAGI (reference sequence). With 6 bases removed from V and 8 bases from J, the gap between germline ends came to 13 bases. The CDR3 covers 13 residues. The CDR3 loop reads CASRDSEREKLFF. The CDR3 coding sequence is TGTGCCAGCAGGGACAGCGAACGGGAAAAACTGTTTTTT.

V and J are TRBV7-2 and TRBJ2-1; D is possibly TRBD1 (6 bases). Germline V gene lookup returns CDR1 SGHTA and CDR2 FQGNSA. The CDR3 is 15 residues long. The ends were cut back, 5 bases at V and 5 bases at J, with 16 bases in the middle. CDR3: CASSPEPDRNNEQFF. CDR3 DNA sequence: TGTGCCAGCAGCCCAGAACCGGACAGAAACAATGAGCAGTTCTTC.

This clonotype was seen just once. CDR3 region: CASRTTRMNTEAFF. CDR3 bases: TGTGCCAGCAGAACCACACGGATGAACACTGAAGCTTTCTTT. The chain is built from TRBV27 and TRBJ1-1, with no clear D. The germline CDR1 and CDR2 sequences are MNHEY and SMNVEV (reference sequence). Trimming left V 6 bases short and J 0 bases short, with 11 bases between. This CDR3 region has 14 residues.